A selection of T cell receptor beta chains follows, all from one sample in a study of T-cell memory formation after mild COVID-19. Using its own MiXCR run on the 5' RACE reads, TCRdb lists one record per CDR3 protein. Here the sample spans fewer than 450,000 distinct CDR3 sequences, around a fifth being singletons. The sample taken for sequencing was PBMCs or a T cell subset sorted from them (not recorded which). The receptors stem from an adult woman who had mild COVID-19 (a few samples of this study predate the infection). Cell type and time point are not known. The CDR3 runs from the conserved cysteine through the conserved F or W. D genes are given only for firm matches. Expanded clones get a size class; other rows say once, few or many, or leave the size out.

D	size	V	J	CDR3
.	.	TRBV28	TRBJ1-5	CASSLLSRDNQPQHF
.	.	TRBV15	TRBJ1-5	CATSRERGIGNQPQHF
TRBD2	.	TRBV12-3/TRBV12-4	TRBJ2-7	CASSPKTSGGNYEQYF
TRBD1	.	TRBV7-8	TRBJ1-2	CASSSRDSANYGYTF
.	few	TRBV7-9	TRBJ2-3	CASSSFLSGASTDTQYF
TRBD2	few	TRBV4-1	TRBJ2-1	CASSQRAGGPYNEQFF
TRBD1	few	TRBV12-3/TRBV12-4	TRBJ1-1	CASSPRTGMTEAFF
.	few	TRBV12-3/TRBV12-4	TRBJ2-4	CASSSLAKNIQYF
TRBD2	few	TRBV23-1	TRBJ2-7	CASSHPGGLAFSCEQYF
.	.	TRBV5-1	TRBJ2-1	CASSVRPDSYNEQFF
.	few	TRBV12-3/TRBV12-4	TRBJ2-5	CASSPVGDQETQYF
.	few	TRBV29-1	TRBJ2-5	CSSRPPGRETQYF
TRBD1	.	TRBV30	TRBJ2-2	CAWSVPGTDTGELFF
.	.	TRBV7-9	TRBJ1-1	CASSPTVVMNTEAFF
.	.	TRBV29-1	TRBJ2-6	CSVEGGHGANVLTF
TRBD1	few	TRBV6-1	TRBJ2-1	CASSEGLGQGGSDEQFF
TRBD2	.	TRBV4-1	TRBJ2-1	CASSLAAGGDEQFF
.	.	TRBV7-2	TRBJ2-2	CASSLYRSQNTGELFF
.	.	TRBV6-1	TRBJ1-1	CASRGDHNMNTEAFF
.	once	TRBV20-1	TRBJ1-6	CSARGQGGSPLHF
TRBD2	few	TRBV30	TRBJ2-3	CAWAGTSADTQYF
TRBD2	few	TRBV29-1	TRBJ2-1	CSVGSGAYNEQFF
.	.	TRBV20-1	TRBJ1-1	CSARDLMATEAFF
.	.	TRBV20-1	TRBJ1-6	CSASDHRDILHF
TRBD2	many	TRBV9	TRBJ2-3	CASSVSSGARTDTQYF
.	few	TRBV29-1	TRBJ2-3	CSVEDPKDQDTQYF
.	many	TRBV6-5	TRBJ2-3	CASSYSGVGTDTQYF
.	few	TRBV5-1	TRBJ1-6	CASSSRVAGSESPLHF
TRBD2	few	TRBV7-2	TRBJ2-2	CASSLARGGVTGELFF
TRBD1	.	TRBV7-6	TRBJ2-5	CASIPDRGSRETQYF
TRBD1	few	TRBV6-1	TRBJ2-3	CASSEQGARTDTQYF
.	few	TRBV11-2	TRBJ1-1	CASSPWEGTEAFF
TRBD2	few	TRBV5-1	TRBJ2-7	CASSLGGGSLEQYF
.	few	TRBV24-1	TRBJ2-6	CATSEYGGSSGANVLTF
.	many	TRBV18	TRBJ1-6	CASSPRAEGNSPLHF
.	few	TRBV6-5	TRBJ1-6	CASSPRESSYNSPLHF
TRBD1	.	TRBV5-1	TRBJ1-4	CASSLNRGATNEKLFF
.	.	TRBV20-1	TRBJ1-3	CSARRQQLGNTIYF
.	few	TRBV18	TRBJ2-7	CASSNNGDTTYF
TRBD1	.	TRBV29-1	TRBJ2-7	CSAFDREWEQYF